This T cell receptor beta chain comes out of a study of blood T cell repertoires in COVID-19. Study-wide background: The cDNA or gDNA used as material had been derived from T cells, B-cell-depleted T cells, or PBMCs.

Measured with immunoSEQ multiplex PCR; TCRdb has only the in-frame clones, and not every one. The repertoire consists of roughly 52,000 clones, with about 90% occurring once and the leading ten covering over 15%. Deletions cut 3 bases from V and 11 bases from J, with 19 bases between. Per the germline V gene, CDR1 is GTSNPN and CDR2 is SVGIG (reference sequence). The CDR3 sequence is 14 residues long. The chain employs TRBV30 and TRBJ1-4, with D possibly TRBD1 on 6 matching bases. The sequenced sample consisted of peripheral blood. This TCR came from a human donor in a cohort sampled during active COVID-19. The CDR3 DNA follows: TGTGCCTGGAGAGAGACAGGAAGAGCGGAGAAACTGTTTTTT. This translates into CAWRETGRAEKLFF.